This TCR beta chain derives from a study of monozygotic twins with inflammatory bowel disease. Study-level points and caveats: Differences in immunosuppressive treatment may have been a source of added variability in patient repertoires. Fewer shared clonotypes with others were found in IBD patients than in healthy twins, especially with disease activity. No separation of different T cell subtypes was possible. Possibly because of limited power, concordant and discordant twins showed no difference in repertoire similarity.

Details on this clonotype: Its antigen is still unknown.

TCRdb reprocessed the 5' RACE reads and keeps a single row for each CDR3 protein, giving no DNA. Recorded for this sample: 300,000 to 400,000 distinct CDR3 sequences. The specimen sequenced was blood. The clonotype originates from a human donor with ulcerative colitis or Crohn's disease, or a healthy co-twin of an affected twin (not recorded which).

The CDR3 loop reads CSARGRGAYNEQFF. The chain employs TRBV20-1 and TRBJ2-1. The germline V gene encodes CDR1 DFQATT and CDR2 SNEGSKA (reference sequence). CDR3 length equals 14 residues.